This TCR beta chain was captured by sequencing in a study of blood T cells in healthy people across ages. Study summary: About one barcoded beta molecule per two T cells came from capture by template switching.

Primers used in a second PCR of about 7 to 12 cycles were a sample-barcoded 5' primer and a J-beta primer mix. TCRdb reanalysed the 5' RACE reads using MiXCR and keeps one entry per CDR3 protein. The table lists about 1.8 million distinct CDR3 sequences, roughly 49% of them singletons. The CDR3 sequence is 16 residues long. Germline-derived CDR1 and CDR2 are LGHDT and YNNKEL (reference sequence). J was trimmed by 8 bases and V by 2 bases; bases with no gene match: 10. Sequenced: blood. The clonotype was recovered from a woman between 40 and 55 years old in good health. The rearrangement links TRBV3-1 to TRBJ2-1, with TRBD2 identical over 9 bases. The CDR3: CASSQKGGGAIDEQFF. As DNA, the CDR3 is TGTGCCAGCAGCCAAAAGGGCGGGGGGGCGATTGATGAGCAGTTCTTC.